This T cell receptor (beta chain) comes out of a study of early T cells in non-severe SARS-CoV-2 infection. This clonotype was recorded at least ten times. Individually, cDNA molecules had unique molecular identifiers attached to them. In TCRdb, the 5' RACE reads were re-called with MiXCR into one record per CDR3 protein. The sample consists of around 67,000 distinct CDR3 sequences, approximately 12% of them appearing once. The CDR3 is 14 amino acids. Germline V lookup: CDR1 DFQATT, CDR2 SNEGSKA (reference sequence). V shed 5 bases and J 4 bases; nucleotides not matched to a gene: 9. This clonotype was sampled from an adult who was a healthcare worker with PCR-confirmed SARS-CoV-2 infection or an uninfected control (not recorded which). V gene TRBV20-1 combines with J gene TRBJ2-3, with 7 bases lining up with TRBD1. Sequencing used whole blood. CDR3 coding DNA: TGCAGTGCTGGAACAGGGGTGGTCGCAGATACGCAGTATTTT. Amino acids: CSAGTGVVADTQYF.